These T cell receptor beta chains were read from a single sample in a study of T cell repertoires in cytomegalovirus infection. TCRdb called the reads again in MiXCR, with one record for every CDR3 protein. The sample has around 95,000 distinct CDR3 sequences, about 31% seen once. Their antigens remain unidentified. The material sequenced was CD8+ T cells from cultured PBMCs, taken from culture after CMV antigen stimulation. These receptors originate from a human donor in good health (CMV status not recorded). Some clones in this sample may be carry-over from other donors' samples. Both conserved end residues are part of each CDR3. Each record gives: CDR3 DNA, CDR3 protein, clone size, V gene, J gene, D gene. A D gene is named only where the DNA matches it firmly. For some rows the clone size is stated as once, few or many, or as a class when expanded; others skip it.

TGTGCCAGCAGCCTGGGACCGATCGATCAGCCCCAGCATTTT	CASSLGPIDQPQHF	.	TRBV7-9	TRBJ1-5	.
TGTGCCAGCAGCTTAGAGTCGGGTGGGGAGACCCAGTACTTC	CASSLESGGETQYF	.	TRBV7-6	TRBJ2-5	.
TGCAGTGCCCTGGGACAGGGGGTCGCCATCTCCTACGAGCAGTACTTC	CSALGQGVAISYEQYF	many	TRBV20-1	TRBJ2-7	TRBD1
TGTGCCAGCAGCCAAGAAACTTCTAACTATGGCTACACCTTC	CASSQETSNYGYTF	few	TRBV4-2	TRBJ1-2	.
TGTGCCAGCAGTTCATTCGGGTCAGGGGATACGCAGTATTTT	CASSSFGSGDTQYF	once	TRBV27	TRBJ2-3	.
TGTGCCAGCAGCCCAGAACCGGGAACTAATGAAAAACTGTTTTTT	CASSPEPGTNEKLFF	few	TRBV7-9	TRBJ1-4	.
TGTGCCAGCAGCCAAGACAGCGGTTCTAACTATGGCTACACCTTC	CASSQDSGSNYGYTF	.	TRBV11-1	TRBJ1-2	.
TGTGCCAGCAGCTCCCTCCTGTCCTACGAGCAGTACTTC	CASSSLLSYEQYF	many	TRBV7-6	TRBJ2-7	.
TGTGCCAGCAGCTTTTACGGTACGAACACTGAAGCTTTCTTT	CASSFYGTNTEAFF	few	TRBV11-1	TRBJ1-1	.
TGTGCCAGCAGTTTTCCGGGTGGCACCGGGGAGCTGTTTTTT	CASSFPGGTGELFF	few	TRBV12-3/TRBV12-4	TRBJ2-2	.
TGTGCCAGCAGCTTTTCATCGTCTGAAGCTTTCTTT	CASSFSSSEAFF	.	TRBV7-2	TRBJ1-1	.
TGTGCCAGTAGACCCTGGGGCGGCTCCTACGAGCAGTACTTC	CASRPWGGSYEQYF	few	TRBV19	TRBJ2-7	.
TGCGCCAGCAGCCAAGCGGGACAACTCTACGAGCAGTACTTC	CASSQAGQLYEQYF	.	TRBV4-1	TRBJ2-7	.
TGTGCCAGCAGCGGGGGGACAGGGGACATCAATGAGCAGTTCTTC	CASSGGTGDINEQFF	.	TRBV5-6	TRBJ2-1	TRBD1
TGCAGTGCTAGAGAAAAGCGGGGGTACACAGATACGCAGTATTTT	CSAREKRGYTDTQYF	.	TRBV20-1	TRBJ2-3	TRBD2
TGTGCCAGCAGCCCAACAGGGCGGGACACCGGGGAGCTGTTTTTT	CASSPTGRDTGELFF	.	TRBV11-2	TRBJ2-2	.
TGTGCCAGCAGCCAAGAGGAAGGCAGGACCATTGGAAACACCATATATTTT	CASSQEEGRTIGNTIYF	few	TRBV14	TRBJ1-3	.
TGTGCCAGTAGTATGGGAAGGCAGATGATCTATAGCAATCAGCCCCAGCATTTT	CASSMGRQMIYSNQPQHF	.	TRBV19	TRBJ1-5	.
TGTGCCAGCAGCTTGGTCAGGGAGGAGTGGTGGGCTGAAGCTTTCTTT	CASSLVREEWWAEAFF	once	TRBV5-6	TRBJ1-1	.
TGTGCCAGCACCTTCTATTACGGGGATCAGGTCACTGAAGCTTTCTTT	CASTFYYGDQVTEAFF	few	TRBV6-5	TRBJ1-1	.
TGCGCCAGCAGCCGAGAAGATGGGACAGGGAATTCACCCCTCCACTTT	CASSREDGTGNSPLHF	few	TRBV5-1	TRBJ1-6	TRBD1
TGTGCCAGCAGTGAAGCGCAGGGGGCGAACGAGCAGTACTTC	CASSEAQGANEQYF	.	TRBV2	TRBJ2-7	TRBD1
TGCGCCAGCAGCCAAGATCGGGACCTTCGATTGCAGCGGGTCTATGGCTACACCTTC	CASSQDRDLRLQRVYGYTF	many	TRBV4-1	TRBJ1-2	.
TGTGCCAGTAGCCATTGGACAGGGGATCTCTATTCACCCCTCCACTTT	CASSHWTGDLYSPLHF	.	TRBV19	TRBJ1-6	TRBD1
TGTGCCAGCAGTGGCCCCGAGTCCGTGAAGACCCAGTACTTC	CASSGPESVKTQYF	.	TRBV25-1	TRBJ2-5	.
TGTGCCAGCTGCTTAGGGGGGAATGAGCAGTTCTTC	CASCLGGNEQFF	.	TRBV7-6	TRBJ2-1	.
TGTGCCACCAGTATCTCAAACAGGGGTTTACGCGGGGAGGACCGTCAGGATACGCAGTATTTT	CATSISNRGLRGEDRQDTQYF	.	TRBV24-1	TRBJ2-3	.
TGTGCCAGCAGCTTTACCCCGAACACTGAAGCTTTCTTT	CASSFTPNTEAFF	many	TRBV7-9	TRBJ1-1	.
TGTGCCAGCAGCTTAGGGGTTGGGGTAGCCTACGAGCAGTACTTC	CASSLGVGVAYEQYF	many	TRBV7-2	TRBJ2-7	.
TGTGCCAGCAGTTACGGCCCGAGCTCCTATAATTCACCCCTCCACTTT	CASSYGPSSYNSPLHF	.	TRBV6-1	TRBJ1-6	.
TGTGCCAGCAGCTTAAACCGGGACAGGGTAACAGATACGCAGTATTTT	CASSLNRDRVTDTQYF	once	TRBV7-3	TRBJ2-3	TRBD1
TGTGCCAGCAGCCGAGACAGGGGGGACTCCTACGAGCAGTACTTC	CASSRDRGDSYEQYF	.	TRBV27	TRBJ2-7	TRBD1
TGCGCCAGCAGCCAAGAGGTGAGGAACACTGAAGCTTTCTTT	CASSQEVRNTEAFF	.	TRBV4-1	TRBJ1-1	.
TGCGCCAGCAGCCAACGGATCCCTTTCAAGCCTCAACTCATCAGCGGGGGGGCCCACGAGCAGTACTTC	CASSQRIPFKPQLISGGAHEQYF	few	TRBV4-1	TRBJ2-7	TRBD2
TGTGCCAGCAGTGAAACAGGCTACTCTAACTATGGCTACACCTTC	CASSETGYSNYGYTF	few	TRBV2	TRBJ1-2	.
TGTGCCAGCGGATGGGGGTACGAGCAGTACTTC	CASGWGYEQYF	.	TRBV6-2/TRBV6-3	TRBJ2-7	.
TGTGCCAGCAGCCAAGATAGGGGGGCGGGCTGGGAGACCCAGTACTTC	CASSQDRGAGWETQYF	.	TRBV3-1	TRBJ2-5	.
TGTGCCAGCAGTTTAGGGGGCGGTCCAGCCCAAGAGACCCAGTACTTC	CASSLGGGPAQETQYF	.	TRBV12-3/TRBV12-4	TRBJ2-5	.
TGTGCCAGCATGTCCCTAGCTGGCACAGATACGCAGTATTTT	CASMSLAGTDTQYF	.	TRBV27	TRBJ2-3	.
TGTACCAGCAGCTTAGTCCAGGGCCCTACGGGGGAGCAGTACTTC	CTSSLVQGPTGEQYF	.	TRBV11-1	TRBJ2-7	.
TGTGCCAGCAGCCCATACGGCCTGAACACTGAAGCTTTCTTT	CASSPYGLNTEAFF	.	TRBV7-9	TRBJ1-1	.
TGTGCCAGCAGTTACGGGGAGGGGACTGAAGCTTTCTTT	CASSYGEGTEAFF	.	TRBV6-5	TRBJ1-1	.
TGTGCCACCAGCAGAGGGGAAGGCATGAACACTGAAGCTTTCTTT	CATSRGEGMNTEAFF	few	TRBV15	TRBJ1-1	.
TGCGCCAGCAGCCAAGATACAGGGGGATTTATCTCCTACGAGCAGTACTTC	CASSQDTGGFISYEQYF	.	TRBV4-1	TRBJ2-7	TRBD1
TGTGCCAGCAGCTTGGGGGACAGGGGGAACCCTTACTATGGCTACACCTTC	CASSLGDRGNPYYGYTF	few	TRBV7-6	TRBJ1-2	TRBD1
TGTGCCAGCAGCCAGGGGGGCGCGGGCACTGAAGCTTTCTTT	CASSQGGAGTEAFF	.	TRBV25-1	TRBJ1-1	TRBD1
TGCGCCAGCAGCCAAGATTCCGGGGACAGGGGGTTCTATGGCTACACCTTC	CASSQDSGDRGFYGYTF	.	TRBV4-1	TRBJ1-2	TRBD1
TGCAGCGTTGAAGATCTCGCAGGGCCAGATGAGCAGTTCTTC	CSVEDLAGPDEQFF	few	TRBV29-1	TRBJ2-1	.
TGTGCCAGCAGTTACCGGGGACAGATGTACGAGCAGTACTTC	CASSYRGQMYEQYF	.	TRBV6-5	TRBJ2-7	TRBD1
TGTGCCAGTAGTATAGATCCGGGGGGTCTAACGAATACGCAGTATTTT	CASSIDPGGLTNTQYF	few	TRBV19	TRBJ2-3	TRBD2
TGTGCCAGCAGCCTGACCCGACGGCCCTATAATTCACCCCTCCACTTT	CASSLTRRPYNSPLHF	.	TRBV3-1	TRBJ1-6	.